This T cell receptor beta chain is from a study of blood T cell repertoires in COVID-19. This CDR3 has 12 amino acids. CDR1 and CDR2 from the germline V gene are SGHRS and YFSETQ. The V end lost 0 bases, the J end lost 6 bases, and 6 bases lay between the germline ends. The assay was immunoSEQ multiplex PCR, and TCRdb's table has in-frame clones only and misses some. The sample lists some 300,000 clones, roughly 91% seen once, with 2% in the top ten. The source is a woman aged 60-75 years in a cohort exposed to, infected with or recovered from COVID-19 (not recorded which). The rearrangement links TRBV5-1 to TRBJ1-1, with D perhaps TRBD1 (6 bases). Sequencing was carried out using PBMCs or T cells enriched from blood (not recorded which). CDR3 protein: CASSLGGPEAFF. The CDR3 DNA sequence: TGCGCCAGCAGCTTGGGGGGGCCTGAAGCTTTCTTT.